This T cell receptor beta chain appears in the sequencing data of a study of blood T cell repertoires in COVID-19. Study overall: Some COVID-19 samples were acute and others convalescent; all came from the United States, Italy and Spain. PBMCs, B-cell-depleted T cells, or T cells were the source of the cDNA or gDNA that made up the material.

Germline-derived CDR1 and CDR2 are MNHNY and SVGAGI (reference sequence). Trimming shortened V by 6 bases and J by 6 bases, and 17 bases separated the two germline ends. This CDR3 spans 15 amino acids. In the authors' methods: Estimation of nucleated cell counts relied on the amplification of reference gene primers. The table came from immunoSEQ multiplex PCR; TCRdb's copy has only in-frame clones and leaves some out. V and J calls plus clone size are reproduced from that table; the DNA served to infer D and trimming. The table has more than 65,000 clones, over 70% seen once. Sequenced input: peripheral blood. The chain couples TRBV6-6 to TRBJ1-4; the D gene is possibly TRBD1 (6 bases). This clonotype originated in a woman aged 70-85 years with acute or convalescent COVID-19. The CDR3 DNA reads as TGTGCCAGCAGCCTACGACGGACAGCAGATGAAAAACTGTTTTTT. It specifies CASSLRRTADEKLFF.